The 5 T cell receptor beta chains below come from one sample, sequenced in a study of T-cell memory formation after mild COVID-19. TCRdb passed the 5' RACE reads through MiXCR, listing each CDR3 protein once. Of 300,000 or so distinct CDR3 sequences in the sample, around 16% were seen once. Sequencing was performed on PBMCs or a T cell subset sorted from them (not recorded which). The source of these receptors is a man younger than 35 who had mild COVID-19 (a few samples of this study predate the infection). Cell type and time point are not known.

This clonotype was picked up a small number of times. The gene calls are TRBV15 and TRBJ2-1; D not certain. Germline V CDR1 and CDR2: LNHNV, YYDKDF (reference sequence). The CDR3 runs to 15 residues. Trimming cost V 2 bases and J 3 bases, with 11 bases left between them. The CDR3 nucleotides read TGTGCCACCAGCAGACCCGGGTCGAACTACAATGAGCAGTTCTTC. Amino acid sequence: CATSRPGSNYNEQFF.

This clonotype was found a few times. This chain connects TRBV6-5 to TRBJ2-1; D is possibly TRBD2 (7 bases). This CDR3 spans 13 amino acids. V was cut by 2 bases and J by 10 bases, with 12 bases left in between. Per germline, CDR1 MNHEY and CDR2 SVGAGI. The CDR3 protein is CASSYKGGEEQFF. The CDR3 bases are TGTGCCAGCAGTTACAAAGGGGGGGAAGAGCAGTTCTTC.

In its sample, this clonotype was seen a few times. The V and J genes are TRBV12-3 or TRBV12-4 and TRBJ1-5; D is unresolved. The CDR3 is 11 residues long. Trimming removed 5 bases at V and 9 bases at J, with 8 bases between. CDR3 coding DNA: TGTGCCAGCAGTCTACGGGGGCCCCAGCATTTT. This codes for CASSLRGPQHF.

This sequence joins TRBV12-3 or TRBV12-4 and TRBJ2-5; D unclear. The V end was cut by 2 bases, the J end by 5 bases, with 9 bases between. The CDR3 totals 13 residues. For the CDR3, the DNA is TGTGCCAGCAGTTTAAGGCTTATGGAGACCCAGTACTTC. Amino acid sequence: CASSLRLMETQYF.

This clonotype came up a few times. The V call is TRBV7-9, the J call TRBJ2-3; D tentatively reads TRBD1 or TRBD2 (5 bases each). There are 16 residues in the CDR3. V lost 7 bases and J 1 base, leaving 18 bases between the germline ends. Germline CDR1 reads SEHNR; CDR2 reads FQNEAQ (reference sequence). CDR3 bases: TGTGCCAGCATCCCCCGAGGGGCTCGTGGCACAGATACGCAGTATTTT. This gives the protein CASIPRGARGTDTQYF.